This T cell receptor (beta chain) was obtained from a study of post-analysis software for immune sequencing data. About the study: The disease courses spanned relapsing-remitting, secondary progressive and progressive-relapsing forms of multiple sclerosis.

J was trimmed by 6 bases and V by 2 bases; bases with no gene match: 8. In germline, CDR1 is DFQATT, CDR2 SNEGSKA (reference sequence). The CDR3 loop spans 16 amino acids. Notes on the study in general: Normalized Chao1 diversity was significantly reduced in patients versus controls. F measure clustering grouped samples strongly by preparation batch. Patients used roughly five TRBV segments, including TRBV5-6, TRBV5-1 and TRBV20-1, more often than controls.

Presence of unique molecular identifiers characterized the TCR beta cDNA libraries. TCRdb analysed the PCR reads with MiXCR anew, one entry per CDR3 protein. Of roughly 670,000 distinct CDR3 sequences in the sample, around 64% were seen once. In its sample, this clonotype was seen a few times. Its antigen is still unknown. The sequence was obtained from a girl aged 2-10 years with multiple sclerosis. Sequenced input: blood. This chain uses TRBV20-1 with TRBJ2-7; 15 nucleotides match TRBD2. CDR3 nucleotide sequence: TGCAGTGCTAGACTCGGGACTAGCGGGAGGATTCCCGAGCAGTACTTC. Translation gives CSARLGTSGRIPEQYF.